The clone carrying this TCR beta chain was recorded only once. J lost 5 bases, V lost 5 bases, and 6 bases had no gene match. The CDR3 spans 13 residues. Germline V gene lookup returns CDR1 SQVTM and CDR2 ANQGSEA. The data are from a study of shared clonotypes between healthy human individuals. The sorted-subset replicate PCRs were given about 210 ng DNA, which is tens of thousands of T cell genomes. Some clones are missing from TCRdb's copy, which holds only in-frame ones; the method was immunoSEQ multiplex PCR. The repertoire includes over 700,000 clones, about two thirds of them detected once, and less than 2% sits in the top ten.

This clonotype was obtained from a woman under 40 in good health. The V call is TRBV29-1, the J call TRBJ1-5; 7 bases are shared with TRBD1. Specimen: memory CD4+ T cells sorted from blood. As to subset: CD45RA-negative fraction. The CDR3 loop is CSVSQGVDQPQHF. The DNA of the CDR3 is TGCAGCGTTTCTCAGGGGGTGGATCAGCCCCAGCATTTT.